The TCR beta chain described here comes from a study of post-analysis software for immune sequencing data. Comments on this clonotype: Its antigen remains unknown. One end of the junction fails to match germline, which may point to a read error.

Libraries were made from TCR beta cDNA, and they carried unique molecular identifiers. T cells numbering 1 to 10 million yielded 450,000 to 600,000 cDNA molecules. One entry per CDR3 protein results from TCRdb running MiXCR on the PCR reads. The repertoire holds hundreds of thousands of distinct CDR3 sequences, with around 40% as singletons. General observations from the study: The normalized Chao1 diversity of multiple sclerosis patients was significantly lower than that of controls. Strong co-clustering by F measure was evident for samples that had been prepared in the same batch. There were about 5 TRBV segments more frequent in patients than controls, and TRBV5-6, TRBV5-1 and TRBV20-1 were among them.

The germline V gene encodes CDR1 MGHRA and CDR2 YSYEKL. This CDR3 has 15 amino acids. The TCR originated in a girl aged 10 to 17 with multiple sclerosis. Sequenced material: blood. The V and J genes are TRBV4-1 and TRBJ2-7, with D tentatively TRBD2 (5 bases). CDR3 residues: CASSQGGVSAYEQSF. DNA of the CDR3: TGCGCCAGCAGCCAAGGGGGAGTTAGCGCCTACGAGCAGTCCTTC.